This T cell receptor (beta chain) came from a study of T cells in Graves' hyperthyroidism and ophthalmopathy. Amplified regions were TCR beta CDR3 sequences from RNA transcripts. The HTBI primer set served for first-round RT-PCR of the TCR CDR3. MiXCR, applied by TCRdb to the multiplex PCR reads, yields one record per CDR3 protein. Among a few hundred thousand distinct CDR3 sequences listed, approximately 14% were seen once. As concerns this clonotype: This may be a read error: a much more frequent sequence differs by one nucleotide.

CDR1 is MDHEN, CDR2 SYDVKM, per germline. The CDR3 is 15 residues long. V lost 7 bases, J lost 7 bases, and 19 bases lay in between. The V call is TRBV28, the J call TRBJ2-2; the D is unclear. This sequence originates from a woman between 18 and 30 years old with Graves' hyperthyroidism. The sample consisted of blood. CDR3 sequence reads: CASNLGHGRGGELFF. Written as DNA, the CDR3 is TGTGCCAGCAACCTAGGGCATGGAAGAGGCGGGGAGCTGTTTTTT.